The 29 T cell receptor beta chains below come from one sample, sequenced in a study of tissue T cells after allogeneic stem cell transplantation. Generated by immunoSEQ multiplex PCR, the TCRdb table keeps only in-frame clones and is missing some. The table shows 4,000 to 6,000 clones, with 69% occurring only once. The sequences come from duodenal tissue, collected at autopsy. The receptors stem from a female patient between 18 and 55 years old with steroid-refractory graft-versus-host disease after an allogeneic stem cell transplant. T cells may partly derive from the graft donor.

The rearrangement uses TRBV5-1 and TRBJ2-5; 7 bases match TRBD2. Germline trimming cut 4 bases from V and 4 bases from J; bases unmatched to any gene: 7. Germline CDR1 is SGHRS and CDR2 is YFSETQ. This CDR3 comprises 14 residues. The CDR3: CASSPGGGGETQYF. Written as DNA, the CDR3 is TGCGCCAGCAGCCCTGGTGGGGGGGGAGAGACCCAGTACTTC.

This clone was picked up a small number of times. The J gene is TRBJ1-1, the V gene TRBV6-6; possibly TRBD1 for D (5 bases). Trimming left V 5 bases short and J 6 bases short, with 10 bases between. This CDR3 contains 12 residues. Per germline, CDR1 MNHNY and CDR2 SVGAGI (reference sequence). CDR3 nucleotide sequence: TGTGCCAGCAGTACCAGGGCGGCTGAAGCTTTCTTT. It translates to CASSTRAAEAFF.

This clone was counted between two and nine times. The chain joins TRBV19 to TRBJ2-5; D is undetermined. Trimming took 5 bases from V and 4 from J, leaving 17 bases between them. Germline V gene sequence: CDR1 LNHDA, CDR2 SQIVND (reference sequence). CDR3 length equals 15 residues. CDR3 bases: TGTGCCAGTAGTCCTGCCCGGAGTTACGGAGAGACCCAGTACTTC. The encoded protein is CASSPARSYGETQYF.

The V gene is TRBV5-4, the J gene TRBJ2-2, with 11 positions matching TRBD2. Germline trimming cut 1 base from V and 0 bases from J; bases unmatched to any gene: 8. The length of the CDR3 is 19 residues. Germline CDR1 and CDR2: SGHNT and YYREEE (reference sequence). The CDR3 region has the DNA TGTGCCAGCAGCTTGATAAGGGGACTAGCGGTCGCGAACACCGGGGAGCTGTTTTTT. Translated: CASSLIRGLAVANTGELFF. Variable domain in full (rest from reference TRBV5-4 and TRBJ2-2): ETGVTQSPTHLIKTRGQQVTLRCSSQSGHNTVSWYQQALGQGPQFIFQYYREEENGRGNFPPRFSGLQFPNYSSELNVNALELDDSALYLCASSLIRGLAVANTGELFFGEGSRLTVL.

Regarding this clone: A junction end diverges from the germline sequence, so it may reflect a read error. The chain joins TRBV5-6 to TRBJ2-1; D is undetermined. The CDR3 contains 15 residues. Germline values: CDR1 SGHDT, CDR2 YYEEEE. The CDR3 is CASSRPRPLYKEQFF. CDR3 bases: TGTGCCAGCAGCCGGCCGCGGCCTCTCTACAAAGAGCAGTTCTTC.

The V call is TRBV7-9, the J call TRBJ1-1, with TRBD1 as a possible D gene (5 bases). This CDR3 is built from 14 residues. V was shortened by 2 bases and J by 1 base, with 8 bases between the two germline ends. In germline, CDR1 is SEHNR, CDR2 FQNEAQ (reference sequence). For the CDR3, the DNA is TGTGCCAGCAGCTTAAGGGGTAAGAACACTGAAGCTTTCTTT. It specifies CASSLRGKNTEAFF.

This clone was detected only a few times. This sequence joins TRBV9 and TRBJ1-2; D is uncertain. The germline gives CDR1 SGDLS, CDR2 YYNGEE. V was pared by 4 bases and J by 4 bases, with 8 bases between. CDR3 length: 12 amino acids. The CDR3 DNA sequence: TGTGCCAGCAGCTCGTGCTGCTATGGCTACACCTTC. It is translated as CASSSCCYGYTF.

On this clone itself: Other DNA sequences within the sample encode an identical CDR3. V is TRBV5-1 and J is TRBJ2-5, with D unclear. The CDR3 consists of 11 residues. Germline loops: CDR1 SGHRS, CDR2 YFSETQ. Trimming cost V 4 bases and J 4 bases, with 5 bases left between them. This CDR3 reads CASSLRETQYF. CDR3 coding DNA: TGCGCCAGCAGCCTCAGAGAGACCCAGTACTTC.

V and J are TRBV3-1 (or the pseudogene TRBV3-2) and TRBJ2-3; perhaps D is TRBD1 or TRBD2 (5 bases each). Germline V CDR1 and CDR2: LGHDT, YNNKEL (reference sequence). Trimming cost V 0 bases and J 6 bases, with 13 bases left between them. This CDR3 is 15 amino acids long. CDR3 sequence (DNA): TGTGCCAGCAGCCAAGAGGGACGGGGCTTCGATACGCAGTATTTT. This codes for CASSQEGRGFDTQYF.

This clone has only one observation. The CDR3 here is CAREAYGYTF. The CDR3 nucleotides read TGTGCTAGGGAGGCCTATGGCTACACCTTC. The chain links TRBV12-5 to TRBJ1-2; no reliable D call. CDR3 length: 10 amino acids. Germline V gene lookup returns CDR1 LGHNT and CDR2 FRNRAP. Trimming removed 9 bases from V and 4 bases from J, with 6 bases in between. The full variable domain, completed using reference TRBV12-5 and TRBJ1-2, is DARVTQTPRHKVTEMGQEVTMRCQPILGHNTVFWYRQTMMQGLELLAYFRNRAPLDDSGMPKDRFSAEMPDATLATLKIQPSEPRDSAVYFCAREAYGYTFGSGTRLTVV.

This clone was counted only a few times. The chain is built from TRBV5-6 and TRBJ2-5; the D gene is possibly TRBD1 (5 bases). V was shortened by 0 bases and J by 5 bases, with 5 bases between the two germline ends. Germline CDR1 is SGHDT and CDR2 is YYEEEE. The CDR3 covers 12 residues. CDR3 sequence reads: CASSLAGETQYF. The CDR3 DNA reads as TGTGCCAGCAGCTTGGCAGGGGAGACCCAGTACTTC. The full variable domain, with the rest looked up from reference TRBV5-6 and TRBJ2-5, is DAGVTQSPTHLIKTRGQQVTLRCSPKSGHDTVSWYQQALGQGPQFIFQYYEEEERQRGNFPDRFSGHQFPNYSSELNVNALLLGDSALYLCASSLAGETQYFGPGTRLLVL.

V and J are TRBV2 and TRBJ1-1; a weak D match, TRBD1 (5 bases). V was cut by 8 bases and J by 8 bases, with 15 bases left in between. This CDR3 contains 12 residues. Looked up from germline, CDR1 is SNHLY and CDR2 is FYNNEI. As DNA, the CDR3 is TGTGCCAGCCTTCGGGGGTTCGAAGAAGCTTTCTTT. Its protein is CASLRGFEEAFF.

This chain links TRBV2 with TRBJ1-2; TRBD1 is a possible D gene (6 bases). The CDR3 is 12 residues long. The germline V and J ends were trimmed by 8 bases and 4 bases, with 11 bases remaining between them. CDR1 SNHLY and CDR2 FYNNEI come from the germline V gene. The CDR3 loop is CASQGHLYGYTF. CDR3 DNA sequence: TGTGCCAGCCAGGGGCACCTCTATGGCTACACCTTC.

V is TRBV4-1 and J is TRBJ1-4, with a possible D match to TRBD1 (5 bases). The CDR3 runs to 15 residues. CDR1 and CDR2 from the germline V gene are MGHRA and YSYEKL. Between the trimmed V and J ends, which lost 1 base and 7 bases, there was a span of 13 bases. The CDR3 spells CASSQGGVSGEKLFF. The CDR3 bases are TGCGCCAGCAGCCAAGGGGGCGTTTCAGGTGAAAAACTGTTTTTT.

V gene TRBV4-1 combines with J gene TRBJ1-1, with TRBD1 matching over 7 bases. V lost 3 bases, J lost 1 base, and 2 bases stayed unmatched. The CDR3 spans 14 residues. Germline V gives CDR1 MGHRA, CDR2 YSYEKL. The CDR3, as DNA: TGCGCCAGCAGCCACCAGGGGGAGAACACTGAAGCTTTCTTT. It is translated as CASSHQGENTEAFF.

This clone was picked up a small number of times. The rearrangement links TRBV4-1 to TRBJ1-6, with TRBD1 identical over 9 bases. The CDR3 length is 19 residues. Trimming cost V 1 base and J 0 bases; bases outside gene matches: 7. Germline V gene sequence: CDR1 MGHRA, CDR2 YSYEKL. CDR3 residues: CASSQARQGESSYNSPLHF. In nucleotides, the CDR3 is TGCGCCAGCAGCCAAGCTAGACAGGGGGAGAGCTCCTATAATTCACCCCTCCACTTT.

The CDR3 reads CASTSLPGHPYNEQFF. CDR3 coding DNA: TGTGCCAGCACCTCACTCCCGGGTCACCCCTACAATGAGCAGTTCTTC. The chain has TRBV28 and TRBJ2-1; no firm D call. CDR3 length equals 16 residues. The V gene lost 7 bases and the J gene lost 2 bases, with 18 bases spanning the gap. CDR1 and CDR2 (germline): MDHEN, SYDVKM.

This chain links TRBV6-5 with TRBJ2-7; 8 nucleotides line up with TRBD1. V lost 5 bases and J lost 7; bases outside the gene matches: 7. Germline-derived CDR1 and CDR2 are MNHEY and SVGAGI. The length of the CDR3 is 13 residues. The CDR3: CASSTGQVGEQYF. CDR3 coding DNA: TGTGCCAGCAGTACGGGACAGGTCGGGGAGCAGTACTTC.

The rearrangement uses TRBV2 and TRBJ2-4; D not certain. Trimming stripped 8 bases from V and 5 bases from J, with 7 bases between. The germline V gene has CDR1 SNHLY and CDR2 FYNNEI. The length of the CDR3 is 11 residues. In DNA form, the CDR3 reads TGTGCCAGCGGTAGCCAAAACATTCAGTACTTC. Its translation: CASGSQNIQYF.

The V and J genes are TRBV7-8 and TRBJ2-2; D remains unclear. Trimming left V 11 bases short and J 1 base short, with 11 bases between. The CDR3 has 13 residues. CDR1 is SGHVS and CDR2 is FQNEAQ in the germline V gene. The DNA for the CDR3 is TGTGCCTCTTTTCTGGGGAACACCGGGGAGCTGTTTTTT. It codes for CASFLGNTGELFF.

The V call is TRBV5-1, the J call TRBJ2-5, with D possibly being TRBD1 (6 bases). This CDR3 is 14 amino acids long. CDR1 and CDR2 (germline): SGHRS, YFSETQ. Trimming took 4 bases from V and 9 from J, leaving 19 bases between them. In DNA form, the CDR3 reads TGCGCCAGCAGCCCGGACAGTGGTCAAAGGGCCCAGTACTTC. Translation: CASSPDSGQRAQYF.

This clone was picked up a small number of times. The gene calls are TRBV27 and TRBJ2-1; TRBD2 might be the D (6 bases). The CDR3 loop spans 12 amino acids. CDR1 is MNHEY, CDR2 SMNVEV, per germline (reference sequence). With 5 bases removed from V and 7 bases from J, the gap between germline ends came to 9 bases. The CDR3 DNA is TGTGCCAGCAGTCACGGAGGGAATGAGCAGTTCTTC. Its translation is CASSHGGNEQFF.

This clone was counted a few times. V and J are TRBV6-5 and TRBJ2-2, with a possible D match to TRBD1 (5 bases). CDR1 and CDR2 (germline): MNHEY, SVGAGI. Trimming stripped 0 bases from V and 4 bases from J, with 6 bases between. The CDR3 has 14 residues. This CDR3 is CASSYSTVTGELFF. DNA of the CDR3: TGTGCCAGCAGTTACTCGACAGTCACCGGGGAGCTGTTTTTT.

The rearrangement uses TRBV5-1 and TRBJ2-5; possibly TRBD1 for D (5 bases). CDR3 length equals 13 residues. Germline values: CDR1 SGHRS, CDR2 YFSETQ. The V end was cut by 5 bases, the J end by 5 bases, with 13 bases between. CDR3 sequence (DNA): TGCGCCAGCAGTTTTAGGGGTTCTGAGACCCAGTACTTC. Its translation is CASSFRGSETQYF.

This clone counts as hyperexpanded. The chain joins TRBV3-1 (or the pseudogene TRBV3-2) to TRBJ2-2; tentative D call: TRBD2 (6 bases). Germline CDR1 and CDR2: LGHDT and YNNKEL (reference sequence). The CDR3 runs 16 residues. Trimming took off 5 bases at V and 3 bases at J, with 16 bases between the two ends. CDR3 sequence reads: CASSSGVRWDTGELFF. The CDR3 nucleotides read TGTGCCAGCAGCTCGGGGGTCCGTTGGGACACCGGGGAGCTGTTTTTT.

V is TRBV5-1 and J is TRBJ1-6; D is uncertain. CDR3 size: 15 residues. Germline CDR1 SGHRS, CDR2 YFSETQ. Trimming took 1 base from V and 5 from J, leaving 10 bases between them. CDR3 in DNA: TGCGCCAGCAGCTTGAGCATCCCCCATAATTCACCCCTCCACTTT. It yields the protein CASSLSIPHNSPLHF.

This clone has just one count. This chain joins TRBV11-2 and TRBJ1-1, with a possible D match to TRBD1 (5 bases). Trimming cost V 1 base and J 4 bases, with 13 bases left between them. The CDR3 runs 15 residues. Germline CDR1 and CDR2: SGHAT and FQNNGV. The CDR3 DNA follows: TGTGCCAGCAGCTTAGTTTCTGGGGGTGTCACTGAAGCTTTCTTT. This gives the protein CASSLVSGGVTEAFF.

The chain joins TRBV27 to TRBJ2-5; D unclear. This CDR3 is 13 amino acids long. CDR1 is MNHEY, CDR2 SMNVEV, per germline (reference sequence). The V end lost 4 bases, the J end lost 4 bases, and 10 bases lay between the germline ends. The CDR3 protein is CASSYSPRETQYF. The CDR3 DNA sequence: TGTGCCAGCAGTTACAGCCCCAGAGAGACCCAGTACTTC.

The sample holds a few counts of this clone. The gene calls are TRBV5-1 and TRBJ2-5; D possibly corresponds to TRBD1 (6 bases). The V end was cut by 3 bases, the J end by 5 bases, with 14 bases between. The CDR3 covers 14 residues. Germline CDR1 and CDR2: SGHRS and YFSETQ. The CDR3 region is CASSSGVRGETQYF. The CDR3 DNA reads as TGCGCCAGCAGCTCTGGGGTTAGGGGGGAGACCCAGTACTTC.